This T cell receptor beta chain was recovered during a study of blood T cell repertoires in COVID-19 (dated by TCRdb to about 2020). Regarding the research as a whole: The collaborator samples originated in the United States, Italy and Spain and spanned the acute and convalescent phases of COVID-19. The material from the prospective study consisted of cDNA or gDNA derived from T cells, B-cell-depleted T cells, or PBMCs. Deeply sampled blood TCRbeta repertoires from subjects exposed to, actively infected with, or recovered from COVID-19 were included in the dataset. The repertoires were released in a freely available public database intended as a resource for research on the immune response to SARS-CoV-2. The samples were drawn from two sources: the first 160 participants of the ongoing ImmuneRACE study, and over 1,000 subjects contributed by 6 global collaborators. A de-identified subject ID, COVID-19 status, age in years and sex were almost always included in the sample metadata. Where HLA class I and class II types were available, the types were taken from metadata supplied by the sample provider, not from assay-based typing.

Study-wide findings and limitations: The quantity of clinical and demographic metadata differed by source and by participant and was supplied without curation.

The germline V gene sets CDR1 to MDHEN and CDR2 to SYDVKM. The CDR3 runs 16 amino acids, cysteine and phenylalanine included. Kept here is only the CDR3 DNA, which spans 48 bases and is read in frame from base 1. Trimmed from V: 6 bases; trimmed from J: 0 bases; junction bases lacking a gene match: 5. Enrolling through a virtual design, the prospective study's participants ranged in age from roughly 18 to 89 years and lived across roughly 24 United States geographic areas. In the prospective study, participants were assigned to cohorts based on the clinical history participants reported in a screening survey and a study questionnaire. Recovered participants in ImmuneRACE Cohort 3 were defined by two consecutive negative NP/OP PCR tests, clearance by a healthcare professional, or resolution of symptoms. Mobile phlebotomists in the prospective study collected whole blood, serum and a nasopharyngeal or oropharyngeal swab from every participant. Participants in the prospective study had the option to provide additional blood draws and questionnaires over a roughly 2-month period. Before DNA extraction, prospective study blood samples were shipped either frozen or at room temperature.

The immunoSEQ Assay, a bias-controlled multiplex PCR, was used to amplify TCRbeta CDR3 regions from genomic DNA. The published analysis was carried out like this. The number of nucleated cells in each sample was estimated from the amplification of reference gene primers within the assay. To quantify the absolute abundance of each unique TCRbeta CDR3 rearrangement, sequence reads were collapsed and filtered. For each sample, productive Simpson clonality was calculated as the square root of Simpson's diversity index over productive rearrangements. The table was pulled from immuneACCESS by TCRdb, which kept in-frame rearrangements only. Such tables lose some clones; where checked, under half of the loss comes from unresolved V genes, and the rest has no known cause. The DNA gave D and trimming, while V, J and clone size come from that table. The sample data list approximately 290,000 clones, and approximately 83% of these were observed just once. In total, the top ten clones hold 3.5% to 4.5% of the sample.

Note on this clone: The antigen it recognizes is unknown. The sample holds no much larger clone one base away, and base qualities are not on file.

The rearrangement combines TRBV28 with TRBJ1-6; TRBD1 agrees with 7 junctional bases. This receptor was identified in a woman younger than 45 who had recovered from COVID-19. Sequenced material: PBMCs or T cells enriched from blood (not recorded which). The DNA sequence follows: TGTGCCAGCAGGGACAGGAAAAGCTCCTATAATTCACCCCTCCACTTT. This yields the protein CASRDRKSSYNSPLHF.